This T cell receptor beta chain is drawn from a study of Graves' ophthalmopathy and Graves' hyperthyroidism. Across the whole study: Specimen type is peripheral blood, obtained at initial diagnosis before any treatment.

The TCR beta CDR3 regions underwent amplification from RNA transcripts. HTBI-primed first-round RT-PCR preceded second-round multiplex PCR. MiXCR was run by TCRdb on the multiplex PCR reads, yielding one entry per CDR3 protein. This table has 740,000 or so distinct CDR3 sequences, approximately 40% appearing once. After removal of 3 bases from V and 4 bases from J, the junction contained 2 bases not matched to a gene. This CDR3 has 13 residues. Study outcomes and limitations: The model flagged ophthalmopathy progression at approximately 70% sensitivity and 72.22% specificity.

Comment on this clonotype: The antigen is undetermined.

The gene calls are TRBV12-3 or TRBV12-4 and TRBJ2-5; 7 positions match TRBD1. This receptor was taken from an adult man with Graves' ophthalmopathy. Sequenced sample: peripheral blood. CDR3 protein: CASSLNRGETQYF. CDR3 nucleotide sequence: TGTGCCAGCAGTTTGAACAGGGGAGAGACCCAGTACTTC.